Following are 9 T cell receptor beta chains from one sample sequenced in a study of T cell responses to AZD1222 COVID-19 vaccine (dated by TCRdb to about 2021). Library construction relied on the immunoSEQ multiplex PCR assay. Not all clones reach the TCRdb copy of this immuneACCESS table, which keeps in-frame sequences only. Checked studies attribute under half of the gap to unresolved V genes and leave the rest unexplained. The sample table records 95,000 to 150,000 clones; 90% of these occur just once. The top ten clonotypes cover nearly 4.5% of the sample. The label giving this sample's time point can be read as: baseline before first vaccination. This specimen's treatment or condition label, interpreted: meningococcal conjugate vaccine given as trial control. This specimen consisted of peripheral blood, obtained on day 0 of MenACWY control vaccination. The receptors come from an adult in good health.

The chain combines TRBV29-1 with TRBJ2-5; 7 bases are a match to TRBD2. The CDR3 is 16 amino acids. Germline assignment: CDR1 SQVTM and CDR2 ANQGSEA. V lost 0 bases, J lost 2 bases, and 9 bases stayed unmatched. The CDR3 DNA sequence: TGCAGCGTTGAAGAATACGACGGGAGGACACAAGAGACCCAGTACTTC. Encoded protein: CSVEEYDGRTQETQYF.

The chain links TRBV6-2 or TRBV6-3 to TRBJ2-2; TRBD1 agrees at 7 bases. The CDR3 is 17 residues long. CDR1 and CDR2 from the germline V gene are MNHEY and SVGEGT. The V gene end was trimmed by 4 bases and the J gene end by 1 base; junction bases not matched to a gene: 9. This CDR3 reads CASSFEDRVGNTGELFF. The CDR3 DNA reads as TGTGCCAGCAGTTTCGAAGACAGGGTTGGGAACACCGGGGAGCTGTTTTTT.

V usage is TRBV3-1 (or the pseudogene TRBV3-2) and J usage is TRBJ1-1, with D perhaps matching TRBD1 (5 bases). The CDR3 spans 14 residues. With 4 bases removed from V and 5 bases from J, the gap between germline ends came to 14 bases. Germline CDR1 is LGHDT and CDR2 is YNNKEL (reference sequence). The CDR3 is CASSLLDSGTEAFF. CDR3 coding DNA: TGTGCCAGCAGCCTTCTAGACAGCGGTACTGAAGCTTTCTTT.

The gene calls are TRBV30 and TRBJ1-6; D is unresolved. This CDR3 spans 11 amino acids. The germline V gene has CDR1 GTSNPN and CDR2 SVGIG (reference sequence). The V gene lost 3 bases and the J gene lost 7 bases, with 4 bases spanning the gap. The CDR3 DNA is TGTGCCTGGAGGGCCAATTCACCCCTCCACTTT. Protein sequence: CAWRANSPLHF.

The sample holds a few counts of this clone. This rearrangement joins TRBV11-2 to TRBJ2-7; D tentatively fits TRBD1 or TRBD2 (6 bases each). Trimming cost V 5 bases and J 0 bases, with 14 bases left between them. Germline V lookup: CDR1 SGHAT, CDR2 FQNNGV. This CDR3 spans 15 amino acids. The CDR3 coding sequence is TGTGCCAGCAGCCCGGGGGCCCAACGCTCCTACGAGCAGTACTTC. Amino acids: CASSPGAQRSYEQYF.

V gene TRBV20-1 combines with J gene TRBJ1-2; D ambiguous. V was trimmed by 6 bases and J by 8 bases, leaving 10 bases between them. This CDR3 has 10 amino acids. Germline V CDR1 and CDR2: DFQATT, SNEGSKA (reference sequence). The CDR3 coding sequence is TGCAGTGCGGTGGTTCAGGGCTACACCTTC. As protein: CSAVVQGYTF.

The chain combines TRBV7-9 with TRBJ1-1; D is possibly TRBD1 (6 bases). Germline CDR1 reads SEHNR; CDR2 reads FQNEAQ (reference sequence). The CDR3 has 14 residues. The V end lost 4 bases, the J end lost 4 bases, and 13 bases lay between the germline ends. The chain's CDR3 is CASSSGHPSTEAFF. The CDR3 DNA reads TGTGCCAGCAGCTCGGGACATCCCAGCACTGAAGCTTTCTTT.

V usage is TRBV6-6 and J usage is TRBJ1-2, with 9 bases fitting TRBD1. V dropped 7 bases and J dropped 11; count of bases not matched to a gene: 20. CDR1 MNHNY and CDR2 SVGAGI come from the germline V gene (reference sequence). The CDR3 contains 16 residues. The CDR3 spells CASNIPNRIGGTGYTF. The DNA for the CDR3 is TGTGCCAGCAATATCCCCAACCGGATTGGGGGGACAGGGTACACCTTC.

The V gene is TRBV11-2, the J gene TRBJ2-3; 8 nucleotides line up with TRBD2. V was clipped by 6 bases and J by 1 base; unmatched bases: 6. This CDR3 has 15 residues. In germline, CDR1 is SGHAT, CDR2 FQNNGV. The CDR3 nucleotides are TGTGCCAGCAGGTATTATAGCGGGGGCACAGATACGCAGTATTTT. It specifies CASRYYSGGTDTQYF.